Listed here are 4 T cell receptor beta chains from one sample, sequenced in a study of T cells after yellow fever vaccination. MiXCR, applied by TCRdb to the 5' RACE reads, yields one record per CDR3 protein. The repertoire holds a few hundred thousand distinct CDR3 sequences, with 11% as singletons. Sequencing was performed on PBMCs, taken on the day of the first yellow fever vaccination. The receptor set was obtained from a man between 18 and 35 years old who received the YFV17D yellow fever vaccine.

Many counts were recorded for this clonotype. V is TRBV4-3 and J is TRBJ2-1; D is uncertain. CDR1 and CDR2 from the germline V gene are LGHNA and YSLEER. Trimming left V 0 bases short and J 4 bases short, with 16 bases between. The CDR3 consists of 17 residues. CDR3 nucleotides: TGCGCCAGCAGCCAAGAAGTAACGAATAGCCTGTACAATGAGCAGTTCTTC. It specifies CASSQEVTNSLYNEQFF.

This clonotype was counted many times. This chain joins TRBV5-1 and TRBJ2-5; no clear D gene. With 6 bases removed from V and 4 bases from J, the gap between germline ends came to 10 bases. The CDR3 has 12 residues. Germline values: CDR1 SGHRS, CDR2 YFSETQ. Here the CDR3 reads CASNDGLETQYF. CDR3 coding DNA: TGCGCCAGCAATGACGGGTTAGAGACCCAGTACTTC. Filled out from reference TRBV5-1 and TRBJ2-5, the complete variable domain reads KAGVTQTPRYLIKTRGQQVTLSCSPISGHRSVSWYQQTPGQGLQFLFEYFSETQRNKGNFPGRFSGRQFSNSRSEMNVSTLELGDSALYLCASNDGLETQYFGPGTRLLVL.

In this sample, this clonotype turned up a few times. This chain links TRBV12-3 or TRBV12-4 with TRBJ2-1, with 8 nucleotides matching TRBD2. The CDR3 totals 18 residues. The trim removed 7 bases at V and 0 bases at J, leaving 14 bases unmatched. The CDR3 protein is CASTTAQRGLRSYNEQFF. CDR3 bases: TGTGCCAGCACCACCGCCCAGCGGGGGCTCCGCTCCTACAATGAGCAGTTCTTC.

This clonotype was counted a few times. The J gene is TRBJ2-1, the V gene TRBV12-3 or TRBV12-4, with D perhaps TRBD2 (5 bases). V was clipped by 5 bases and J by 4 bases, with 12 bases between them. This CDR3 is 14 amino acids long. CDR3 in DNA: TGTGCCAGCAGTGACTACGGGGTGTACAATGAGCAGTTCTTC. Translating it yields CASSDYGVYNEQFF.